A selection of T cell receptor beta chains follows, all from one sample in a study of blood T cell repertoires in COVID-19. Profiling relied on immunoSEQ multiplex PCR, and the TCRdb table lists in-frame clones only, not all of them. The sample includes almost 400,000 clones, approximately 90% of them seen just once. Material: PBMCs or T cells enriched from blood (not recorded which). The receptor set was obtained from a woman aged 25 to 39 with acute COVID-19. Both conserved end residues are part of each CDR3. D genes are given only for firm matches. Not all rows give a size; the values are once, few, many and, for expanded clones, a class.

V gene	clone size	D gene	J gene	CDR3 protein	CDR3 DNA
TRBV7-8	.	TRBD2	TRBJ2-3	CASSTGRTSGGIDTQYF	TGTGCCAGCAGCACAGGACGGACTAGCGGGGGAATAGATACGCAGTATTTT
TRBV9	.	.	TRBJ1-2	CASSSGDTGNYGYTF	TGTGCCAGCAGCTCAGGGGACACAGGGAACTATGGCTACACCTTC
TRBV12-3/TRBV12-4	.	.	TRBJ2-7	CASTPGTGEQYF	TGTGCCAGCACCCCCGGAACGGGCGAGCAGTACTTC
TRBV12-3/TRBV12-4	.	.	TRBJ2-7	CASSPFNGVEQYF	TGTGCCAGCAGTCCCTTTAACGGTGTTGAGCAGTACTTC
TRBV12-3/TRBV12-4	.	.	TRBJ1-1	CASSDDLDTEAFF	TGTGCCAGCAGCGATGACTTGGACACTGAAGCTTTCTTT
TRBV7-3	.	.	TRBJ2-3	CASSLGLADPRLTDTQYF	TGTGCCAGCAGCTTAGGCTTAGCCGACCCCCGATTAACAGATACGCAGTATTTT
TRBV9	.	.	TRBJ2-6	CASSVRDSGANVLTF	TGTGCCAGCAGCGTTCGGGACTCTGGGGCCAACGTCCTGACTTTC
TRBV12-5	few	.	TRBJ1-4	CASGLGTGYEKLFF	TGTGCTAGTGGTTTGGGAACAGGGTATGAAAAACTGTTTTTT
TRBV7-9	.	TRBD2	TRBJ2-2	CASSLNTGTITGELFF	TGTGCCAGCAGCTTAAATACGGGGACTATCACCGGGGAGCTGTTTTTT
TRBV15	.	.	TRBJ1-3	CATSGLSVSGNTIYF	TGTGCCACCAGCGGCCTCTCCGTCTCTGGAAACACCATATATTTT
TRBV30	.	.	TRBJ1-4	CAWSVPGTTNEKLFF	TGTGCCTGGAGTGTGCCGGGAACAACTAATGAAAAACTGTTTTTT
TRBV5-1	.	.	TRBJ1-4	CASSLLGFTNEKLFF	TGCGCCAGCAGCTTACTGGGCTTCACAAATGAAAAACTGTTTTTT
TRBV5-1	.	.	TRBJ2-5	CASSLTGSETQYF	TGCGCCAGCAGCTTGACAGGGTCAGAGACCCAGTACTTC
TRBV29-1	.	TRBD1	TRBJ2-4	CSVERGHGIQYF	TGCAGCGTTGAAAGGGGGCATGGCATTCAGTACTTC
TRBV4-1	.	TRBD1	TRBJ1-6	CASSQPRQGVNSPLHF	TGCGCCAGCAGCCAACCTAGACAGGGAGTTAATTCACCCCTCCACTTT
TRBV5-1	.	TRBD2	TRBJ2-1	CASSLGLAGVNSYNEQFF	TGCGCCAGCAGCTTGGGGCTAGCGGGGGTTAACTCCTACAATGAGCAGTTCTTC
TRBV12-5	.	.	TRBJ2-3	CASGLRGSTDTQYF	TGTGCTAGTGGTTTAAGGGGTTCCACAGATACGCAGTATTTT
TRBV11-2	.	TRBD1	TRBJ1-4	CASSLTGADEKLFF	TGTGCCAGCAGCTTGACAGGGGCGGACGAAAAACTGTTTTTT
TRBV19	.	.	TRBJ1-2	CASSTRGMNYGYTF	TGTGCCAGTAGTACTAGGGGCATGAACTATGGCTACACCTTC
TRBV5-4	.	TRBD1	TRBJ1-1	CASSLTGVTEAFF	TGTGCCAGCAGCTTGACAGGGGTGACTGAAGCTTTCTTT
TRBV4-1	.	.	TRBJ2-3	CASSRQPSTDTQYF	TGCGCCAGCAGTAGACAGCCTAGCACAGATACGCAGTATTTT
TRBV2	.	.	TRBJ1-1	CASSQGNTEAFF	TGTGCCAGCAGCCAGGGCAACACTGAAGCTTTCTTT
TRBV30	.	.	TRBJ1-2	CAKEEPTGANYGYTF	TGTGCCAAAGAAGAACCGACGGGAGCTAACTATGGCTACACCTTC
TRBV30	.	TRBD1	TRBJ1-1	CAWSLDRANTEAFF	TGTGCCTGGAGCCTGGACAGGGCGAACACTGAAGCTTTCTTT
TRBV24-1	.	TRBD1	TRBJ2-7	CATSRDSSYEQYF	TGTGCCACCAGTAGGGACAGCTCCTACGAGCAGTACTTC
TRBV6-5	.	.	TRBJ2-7	CASTRPGVYEQYF	TGTGCCAGCACCCGTCCGGGGGTCTACGAGCAGTACTTC
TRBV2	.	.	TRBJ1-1	CASMQDMNTEAFF	TGTGCCAGCATGCAGGATATGAACACTGAAGCTTTCTTT
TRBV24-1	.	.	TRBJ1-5	CATSDANDQPQHF	TGTGCCACCAGTGACGCGAATGATCAGCCCCAGCATTTT
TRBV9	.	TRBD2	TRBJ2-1	CASSAASGGHNEQFF	TGTGCCAGCAGCGCCGCTAGCGGGGGGCACAATGAGCAGTTCTTC
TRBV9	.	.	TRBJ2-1	CASSVGLDLWGDEQFF	TGTGCCAGCAGCGTAGGACTGGACCTCTGGGGGGATGAGCAGTTCTTC
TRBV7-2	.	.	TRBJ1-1	CASSAHHLQNTEAFF	TGTGCCAGCAGCGCCCACCACTTGCAGAACACTGAAGCTTTCTTT
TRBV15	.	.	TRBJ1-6	CATSKLGEAMNSPLHF	TGTGCCACCAGCAAGTTAGGAGAAGCTATGAATTCACCCCTCCACTTT
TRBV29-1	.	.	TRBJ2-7	CSVDLQGTYEQYF	TGCAGCGTTGACCTACAGGGTACCTACGAGCAGTACTTC
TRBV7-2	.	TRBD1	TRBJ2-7	CASSTGQGSYEQYF	TGTGCCAGCAGTACGGGACAGGGTTCCTACGAGCAGTACTTC
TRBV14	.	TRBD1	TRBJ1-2	CASSQPGQGDFYGYTF	TGTGCCAGCAGCCAACCAGGACAGGGCGATTTCTATGGCTACACCTTC
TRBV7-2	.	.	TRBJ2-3	CASSLVGVNTDTQYF	TGTGCCAGCAGCTTAGTTGGAGTAAACACAGATACGCAGTATTTT
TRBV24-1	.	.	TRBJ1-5	CATSDSHNGNQPQHF	TGTGCCACCAGTGATTCCCACAACGGCAATCAGCCCCAGCATTTT
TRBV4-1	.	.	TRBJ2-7	CASSPQGDEQYF	TGCGCCAGCAGCCCACAGGGTGACGAGCAGTACTTC
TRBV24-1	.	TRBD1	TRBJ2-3	CATSERDRVGSTDTQYF	TGTGCCACCAGTGAAAGGGACAGGGTGGGGAGCACAGATACGCAGTATTTT
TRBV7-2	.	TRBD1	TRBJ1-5	CASSLEAQGASSQPQHF	TGTGCCAGCAGCTTAGAGGCCCAGGGGGCAAGTTCGCAGCCCCAGCATTTT
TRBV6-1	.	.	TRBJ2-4	CASSEGGAKNIQYF	TGTGCCAGCAGTGAAGGAGGGGCCAAAAACATTCAGTACTTC
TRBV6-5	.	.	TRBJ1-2	CASRASPAYGYTF	TGTGCCAGCAGAGCGTCGCCGGCCTATGGCTACACCTTC
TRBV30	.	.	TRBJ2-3	CAWSRNGGPDTQYF	TGTGCCTGGAGTCGTAATGGCGGCCCAGATACGCAGTATTTT
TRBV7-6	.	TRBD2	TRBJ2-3	CASSSDRTRRRGDTQYF	TGTGCCAGCAGCTCCGACCGGACTAGGAGACGGGGAGATACGCAGTATTTT